This TCR beta chain emerged from a study of T cell responses to AZD1222 COVID-19 vaccine. Germline V gene sequence: CDR1 SGHRS, CDR2 YFSETQ. This CDR3 has 14 amino acids. V shed 5 bases and J shed 0 bases, with 8 bases lying between them. This table comes from immunoSEQ multiplex PCR, and its TCRdb copy is limited to in-frame clones, with some not included. The sample includes 80,000 to 100,000 clones, 80% to 90% of them seen just once. The V gene is TRBV5-1, the J gene TRBJ1-4; D is unclear. The receptor's source is an adult who received the AZD1222 COVID-19 vaccine. The input for sequencing was peripheral blood, taken 28 days after the second AZD1222 dose. Here the CDR3 reads CASREVTTNEKLFF. Here the CDR3 DNA reads TGCGCCAGCAGGGAAGTTACAACTAATGAAAAACTGTTTTTT.